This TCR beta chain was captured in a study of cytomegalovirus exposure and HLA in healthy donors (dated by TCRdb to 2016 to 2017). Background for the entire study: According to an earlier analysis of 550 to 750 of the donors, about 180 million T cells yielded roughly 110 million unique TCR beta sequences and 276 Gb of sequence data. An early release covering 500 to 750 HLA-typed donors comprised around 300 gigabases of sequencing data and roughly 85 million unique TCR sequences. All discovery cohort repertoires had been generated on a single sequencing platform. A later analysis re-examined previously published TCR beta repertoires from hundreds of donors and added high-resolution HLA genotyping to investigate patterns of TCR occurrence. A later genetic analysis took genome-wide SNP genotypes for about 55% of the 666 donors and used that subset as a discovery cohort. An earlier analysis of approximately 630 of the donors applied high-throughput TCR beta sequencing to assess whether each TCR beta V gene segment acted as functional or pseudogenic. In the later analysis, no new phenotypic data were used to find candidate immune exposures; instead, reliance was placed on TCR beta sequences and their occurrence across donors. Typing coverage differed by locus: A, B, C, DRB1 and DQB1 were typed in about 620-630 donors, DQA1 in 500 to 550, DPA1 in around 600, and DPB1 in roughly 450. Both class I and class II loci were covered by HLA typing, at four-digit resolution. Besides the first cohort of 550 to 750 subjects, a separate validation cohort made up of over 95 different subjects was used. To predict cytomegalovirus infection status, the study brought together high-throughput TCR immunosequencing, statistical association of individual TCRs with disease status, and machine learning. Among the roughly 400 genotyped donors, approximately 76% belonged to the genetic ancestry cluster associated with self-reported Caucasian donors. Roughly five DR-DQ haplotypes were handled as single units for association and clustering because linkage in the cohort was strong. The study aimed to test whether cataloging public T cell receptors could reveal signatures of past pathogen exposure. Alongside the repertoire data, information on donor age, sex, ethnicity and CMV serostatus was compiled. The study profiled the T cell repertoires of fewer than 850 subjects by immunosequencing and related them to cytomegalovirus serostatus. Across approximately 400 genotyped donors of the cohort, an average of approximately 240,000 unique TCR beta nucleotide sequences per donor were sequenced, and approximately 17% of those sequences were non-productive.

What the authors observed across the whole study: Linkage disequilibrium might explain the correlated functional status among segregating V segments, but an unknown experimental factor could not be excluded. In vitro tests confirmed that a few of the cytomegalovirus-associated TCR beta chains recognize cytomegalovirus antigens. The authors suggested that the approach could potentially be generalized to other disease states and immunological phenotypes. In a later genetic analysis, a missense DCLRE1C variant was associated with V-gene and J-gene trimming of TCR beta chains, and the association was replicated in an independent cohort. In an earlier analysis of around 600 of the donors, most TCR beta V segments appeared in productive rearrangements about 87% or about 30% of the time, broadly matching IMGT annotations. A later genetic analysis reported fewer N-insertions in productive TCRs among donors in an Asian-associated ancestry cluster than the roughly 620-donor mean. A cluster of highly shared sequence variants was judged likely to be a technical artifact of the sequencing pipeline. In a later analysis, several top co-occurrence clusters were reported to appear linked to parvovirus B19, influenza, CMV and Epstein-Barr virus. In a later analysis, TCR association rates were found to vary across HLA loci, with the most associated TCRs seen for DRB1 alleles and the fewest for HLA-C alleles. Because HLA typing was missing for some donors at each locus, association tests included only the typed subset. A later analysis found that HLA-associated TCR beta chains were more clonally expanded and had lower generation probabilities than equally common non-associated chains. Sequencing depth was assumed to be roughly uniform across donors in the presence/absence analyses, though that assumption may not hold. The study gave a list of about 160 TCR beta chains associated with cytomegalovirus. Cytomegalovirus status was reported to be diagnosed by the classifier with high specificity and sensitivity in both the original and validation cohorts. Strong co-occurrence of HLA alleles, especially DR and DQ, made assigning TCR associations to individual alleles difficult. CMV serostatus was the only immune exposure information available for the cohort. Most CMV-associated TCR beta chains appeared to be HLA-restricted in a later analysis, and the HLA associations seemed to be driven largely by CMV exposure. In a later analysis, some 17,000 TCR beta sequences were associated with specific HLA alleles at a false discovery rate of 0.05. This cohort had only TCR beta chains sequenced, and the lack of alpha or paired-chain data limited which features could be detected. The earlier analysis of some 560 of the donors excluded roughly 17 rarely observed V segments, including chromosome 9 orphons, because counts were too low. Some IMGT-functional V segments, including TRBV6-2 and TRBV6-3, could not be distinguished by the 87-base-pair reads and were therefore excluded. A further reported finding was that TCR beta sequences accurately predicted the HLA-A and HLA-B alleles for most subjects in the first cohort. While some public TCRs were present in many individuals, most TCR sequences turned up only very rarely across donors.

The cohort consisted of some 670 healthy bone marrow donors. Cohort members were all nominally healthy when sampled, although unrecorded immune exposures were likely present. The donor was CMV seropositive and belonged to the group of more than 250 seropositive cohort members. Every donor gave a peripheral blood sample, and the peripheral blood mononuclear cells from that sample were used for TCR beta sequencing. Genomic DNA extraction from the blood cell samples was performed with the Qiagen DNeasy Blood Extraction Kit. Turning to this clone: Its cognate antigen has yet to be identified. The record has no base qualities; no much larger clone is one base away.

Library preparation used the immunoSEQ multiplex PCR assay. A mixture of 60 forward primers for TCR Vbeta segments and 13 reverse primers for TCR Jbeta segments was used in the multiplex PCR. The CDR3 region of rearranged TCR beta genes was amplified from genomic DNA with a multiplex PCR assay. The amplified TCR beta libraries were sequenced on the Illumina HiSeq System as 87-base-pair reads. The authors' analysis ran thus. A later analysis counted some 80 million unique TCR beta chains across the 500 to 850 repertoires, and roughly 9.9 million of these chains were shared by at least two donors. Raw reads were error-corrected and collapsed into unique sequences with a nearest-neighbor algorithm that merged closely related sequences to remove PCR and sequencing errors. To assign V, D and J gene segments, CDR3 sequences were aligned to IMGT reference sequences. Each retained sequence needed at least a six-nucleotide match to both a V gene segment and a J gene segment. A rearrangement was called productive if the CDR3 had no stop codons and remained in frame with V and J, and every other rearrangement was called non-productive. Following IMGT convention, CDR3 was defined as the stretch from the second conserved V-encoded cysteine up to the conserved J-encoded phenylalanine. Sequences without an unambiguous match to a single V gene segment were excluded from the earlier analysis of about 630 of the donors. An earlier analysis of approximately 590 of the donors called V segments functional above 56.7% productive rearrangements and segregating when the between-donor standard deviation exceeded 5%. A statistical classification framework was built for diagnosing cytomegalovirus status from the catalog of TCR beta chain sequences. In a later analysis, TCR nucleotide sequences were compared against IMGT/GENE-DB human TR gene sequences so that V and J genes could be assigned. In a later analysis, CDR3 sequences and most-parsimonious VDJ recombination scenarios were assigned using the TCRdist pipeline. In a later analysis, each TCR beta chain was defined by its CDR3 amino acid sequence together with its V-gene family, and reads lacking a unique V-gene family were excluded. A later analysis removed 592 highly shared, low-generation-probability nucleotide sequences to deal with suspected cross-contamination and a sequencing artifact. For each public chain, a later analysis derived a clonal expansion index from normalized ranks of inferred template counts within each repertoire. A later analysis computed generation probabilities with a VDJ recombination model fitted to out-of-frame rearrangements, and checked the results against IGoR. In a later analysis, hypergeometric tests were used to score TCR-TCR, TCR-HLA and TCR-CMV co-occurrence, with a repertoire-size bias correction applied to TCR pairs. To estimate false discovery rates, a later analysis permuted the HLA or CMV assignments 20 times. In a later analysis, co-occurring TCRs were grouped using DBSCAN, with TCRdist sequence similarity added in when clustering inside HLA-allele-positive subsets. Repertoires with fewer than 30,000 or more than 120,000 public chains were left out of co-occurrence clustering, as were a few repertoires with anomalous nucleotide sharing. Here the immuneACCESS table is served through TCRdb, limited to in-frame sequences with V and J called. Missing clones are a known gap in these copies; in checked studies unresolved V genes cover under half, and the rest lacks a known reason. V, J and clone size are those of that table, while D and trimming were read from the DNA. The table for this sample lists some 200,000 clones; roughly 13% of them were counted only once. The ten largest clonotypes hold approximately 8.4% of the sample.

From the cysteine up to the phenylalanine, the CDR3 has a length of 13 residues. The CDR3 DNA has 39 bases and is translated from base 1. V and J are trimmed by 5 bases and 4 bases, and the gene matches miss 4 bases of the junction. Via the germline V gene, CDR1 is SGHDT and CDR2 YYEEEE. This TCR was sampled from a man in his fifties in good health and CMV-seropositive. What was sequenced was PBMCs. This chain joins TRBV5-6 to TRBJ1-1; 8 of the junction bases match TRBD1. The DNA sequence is TGTGCCAGCAGTAGTGGACAGGGCACTGAAGCTTTCTTT. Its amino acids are CASSSGQGTEAFF.